The rows below give T cell receptor beta chains drawn from one sample of a study of shared clonotypes between healthy human individuals. The repertoire was sequenced with immunoSEQ multiplex PCR; TCRdb's copy has only in-frame clones and lacks some. The sample holds some 2.1 million clones; 90% to 95% are singletons and the top ten take under 0.15%. The sequenced material came from naive CD4+ T cells sorted from blood. These receptor sequences come from a man younger than 35 in good health. CDR3s include the opening cysteine and the closing phenylalanine or tryptophan. Each record gives: CDR3 DNA, CDR3 protein, clone size, V gene, D gene, J gene. The D gene is left open where the match is weak. Clone size is given for some rows only: seen once, a few or many times, or a class if the clone is expanded.

TGCGCCAGCAGCCAAGAACCACACTCTGGGGCCAACGTCCTGACTTTC,CASSQEPHSGANVLTF,.,TRBV4-3,.,TRBJ2-6
TGTGCCAGCAGCTTAACTTCAGGGGAGAACACTGAAGCTTTCTTT,CASSLTSGENTEAFF,.,TRBV7-3,.,TRBJ1-1
TGTGCCAGCAGTCTTAGCGGGGGCGGGGCAGATACGCAGTATTTT,CASSLSGGGADTQYF,.,TRBV27,TRBD2,TRBJ2-3
TGTGCCAGCAGTGAAGGCGGGACAGCCCAAGAGACCCAGTACTTC,CASSEGGTAQETQYF,.,TRBV6-1,.,TRBJ2-5
TGTGCCAGCAGCGTAGAGGGTGAGACCCAGTACTTC,CASSVEGETQYF,.,TRBV9,.,TRBJ2-5
TGTGCCAGCAGACCCGGGGTGAATAATTCACCCCTCCACTTT,CASRPGVNNSPLHF,.,TRBV6-5,.,TRBJ1-6
TGTGCCATCAGTGAATCAGTTGAAGCTTTCTTT,CAISESVEAFF,.,TRBV10-3,.,TRBJ1-1
TGTGCCAGCTCACCGGGCGTCACCGGGGAGCTGTTTTTT,CASSPGVTGELFF,.,TRBV18,.,TRBJ2-2
TGTGCCAGCTCACCCCCCTGGGGGGAGATCAGCGATGAGCAGTTCTTC,CASSPPWGEISDEQFF,.,TRBV18,.,TRBJ2-1
TGTGCCAGCAGTGAAAACGGACAGGGGGCCGAGGAGCAGTACTTC,CASSENGQGAEEQYF,.,TRBV2,TRBD1,TRBJ2-7
TGTGCCAGCAGCTTAGCCCGGGAGCACACCGGGGAGCTGTTTTTT,CASSLAREHTGELFF,.,TRBV7-3,.,TRBJ2-2
TGTGCCAGCGGGGGACAGGTATTCCAAGAGACCCAGTACTTC,CASGGQVFQETQYF,.,TRBV2,TRBD1,TRBJ2-5
TGTGCCAGCAGCTCTTATCTAGCGGGAGCCCGCTACGAGCAGTACTTC,CASSSYLAGARYEQYF,.,TRBV11-2,TRBD2,TRBJ2-7
TGTGCCAGCTCACCCCCGGGACAGGGGAGATACGAGCAGTACTTC,CASSPPGQGRYEQYF,.,TRBV18,TRBD1,TRBJ2-7
TGCGCCAGCAGCCCGGACACCTGGGGGGAGCAGTACTTC,CASSPDTWGEQYF,.,TRBV5-1,.,TRBJ2-7
TGCGCCAGCAGCTTTGTTCTAGCCGGGGGGGCAGATACGCAGTATTTT,CASSFVLAGGADTQYF,.,TRBV5-1,TRBD2,TRBJ2-3
TGTGCCAGCAGTTACCTGTCACAGGGAAGCTATGGCTACACCTTC,CASSYLSQGSYGYTF,once,TRBV6-5,.,TRBJ1-2
TGTGCCAGTAGTATGCGGGACAGCAATCAGCCCCAGCATTTT,CASSMRDSNQPQHF,few,TRBV19,.,TRBJ1-5
TGTGCCAGCAGCGTAGACCAAAGGGACACGACCGCCTTC,CASSVDQRDTTAF,.,TRBV9,.,TRBJ1-2
TGTGCCAGCGGGACTAGCGGGAGTGCGGAGACCCAGTACTTC,CASGTSGSAETQYF,.,TRBV7-8,TRBD2,TRBJ2-5
TGTGCCAGCAGTTCAGGATCCCTTCACACTGAAGCTTTCTTT,CASSSGSLHTEAFF,once,TRBV28,.,TRBJ1-1
TGTGCCAGCAGTTCCGCGGGACTAGCGGAGTACGAGCAGTACTTC,CASSSAGLAEYEQYF,.,TRBV27,TRBD2,TRBJ2-7
TGTGCCATCAGTGAGCGCCCACAGGGAAAAGCTAACTATGGCTACACCTTC,CAISERPQGKANYGYTF,once,TRBV10-3,.,TRBJ1-2
TGTGCCAGCAGCCCCTTACGGCAGGGGGGAGAGACCCAGTACTTC,CASSPLRQGGETQYF,.,TRBV7-2,.,TRBJ2-5
TGTGCCAGCAGCCCCACTAGCGGGGGGGCTTGGGATACGCAGTATTTT,CASSPTSGGAWDTQYF,once,TRBV2,TRBD2,TRBJ2-3
TGTGCCAGCCATGGGGCCTACGAGCAGTACTTC,CASHGAYEQYF,.,TRBV28,.,TRBJ2-7
TGTGCCAGCAGCGTCGGGACTCAATCTGGAAACACCATATATTTT,CASSVGTQSGNTIYF,.,TRBV7-9,.,TRBJ1-3
TGCGCCAGCAGTCATGGGGGTCTAGCGAACACCGGGGAGCTGTTTTTT,CASSHGGLANTGELFF,.,TRBV5-1,.,TRBJ2-2
TGTGCCAGCAGTGAAGGGACGGAGCTGTTTTTT,CASSEGTELFF,.,TRBV25-1,.,TRBJ2-2
TGTGCCAGCAGAACAGCGACTAGCCCAGGAGAAGCTTTCTTT,CASRTATSPGEAFF,.,TRBV6-1,.,TRBJ1-1
TGCGCCAGCAGCCAAGTCGGCAGCATGAACACTGAAGCTTTCTTT,CASSQVGSMNTEAFF,few,TRBV4-1,.,TRBJ1-1
TGTGCCAGCCGACCCGGGACAGCAAACTACGAGCAGTACTTC,CASRPGTANYEQYF,once,TRBV6-1,TRBD1,TRBJ2-7
TGCGCCAGCAGCGGGGGACAGGGAAATTCCTATGGCTACACCTTC,CASSGGQGNSYGYTF,.,TRBV10-2,TRBD1,TRBJ1-2
TGTGCCAGCAGCTTACAACAGGGGGACTCCTACGAGCAGTACTTC,CASSLQQGDSYEQYF,once,TRBV7-2,TRBD1,TRBJ2-7
TGTGCCAGCAGCTTAGCCGTTGAGCAGTTCTTC,CASSLAVEQFF,.,TRBV11-2,.,TRBJ2-1
TGTGCCAGCAGCGGACACAGGGATGGCTACACCTTC,CASSGHRDGYTF,.,TRBV5-4,.,TRBJ1-2